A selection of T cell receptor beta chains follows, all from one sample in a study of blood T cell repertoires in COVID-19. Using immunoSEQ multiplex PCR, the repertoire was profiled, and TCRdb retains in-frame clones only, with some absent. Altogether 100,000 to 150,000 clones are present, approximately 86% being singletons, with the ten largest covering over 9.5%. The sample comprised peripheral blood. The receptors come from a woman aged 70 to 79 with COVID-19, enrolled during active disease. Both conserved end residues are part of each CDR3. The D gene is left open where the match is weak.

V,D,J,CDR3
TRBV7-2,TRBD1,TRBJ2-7,CASSRDRNSYEQYF
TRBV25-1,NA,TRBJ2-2,CASSGRQALPKLFF
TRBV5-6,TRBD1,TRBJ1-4,CASSRTGIGEKLFF
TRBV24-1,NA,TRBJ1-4,CATQDTTNEKLFF
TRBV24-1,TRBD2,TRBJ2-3,CATTSSEGRGDTQYF
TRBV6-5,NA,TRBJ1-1,CASNTRGLDTEAFF
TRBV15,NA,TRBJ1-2,CATSSRGGNYGYTF
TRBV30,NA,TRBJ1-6,CAWSPHAFHNSPLHF
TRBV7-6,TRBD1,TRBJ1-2,CASSSGQGESGYTF
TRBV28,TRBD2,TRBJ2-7,CASSFASGGRSYEQYF
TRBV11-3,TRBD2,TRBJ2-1,CASSLGSDSGGAFNEQFF
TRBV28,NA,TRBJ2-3,CASKPGTDTQYF
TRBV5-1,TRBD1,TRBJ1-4,CASSIEGAREKLFF
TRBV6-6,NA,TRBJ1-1,CASSYSSDGGNTEAFF
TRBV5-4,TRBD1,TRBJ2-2,CASSSQGVPGELFF
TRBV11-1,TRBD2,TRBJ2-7,CASSSSGGVYEQYF
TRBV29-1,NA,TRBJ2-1,CSVDLSRVTHNEQFF
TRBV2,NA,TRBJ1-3,CASSEAGRGNTIYF
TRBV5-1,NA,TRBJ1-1,CASKIGTGNTEAFF
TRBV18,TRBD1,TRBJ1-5,CASSPPGTGRDQPQHF
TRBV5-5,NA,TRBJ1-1,CASSFLPGDTEAFF
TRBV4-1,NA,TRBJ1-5,CASSPGGNSQPQHF
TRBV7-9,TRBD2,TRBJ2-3,CASSITGTSGTDTQYF
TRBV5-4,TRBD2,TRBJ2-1,CASSATGGPNEQFF
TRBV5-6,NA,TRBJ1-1,CASSFQVNTEAFF
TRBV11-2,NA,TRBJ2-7,CASSLGTAFEQYF
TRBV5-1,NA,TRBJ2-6,CASSRRAGANVLTF
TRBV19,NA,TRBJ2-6,CASSPPRNAGNGLTF
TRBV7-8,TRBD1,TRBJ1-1,CASNPQGRWVNTEAFF
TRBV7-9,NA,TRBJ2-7,CASAGRSYEQYF
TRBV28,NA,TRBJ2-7,CASSLLRSSYEQYF
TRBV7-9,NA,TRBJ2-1,CASSFLNEQFF
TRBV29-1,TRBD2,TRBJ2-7,CSVEGERGPFSYEQYF
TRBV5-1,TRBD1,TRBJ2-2,CASSLVFGQANTGELFF
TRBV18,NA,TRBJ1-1,CASSPRLDRLLPGDTEAFF
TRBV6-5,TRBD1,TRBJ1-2,CATGTGLGYGYTF
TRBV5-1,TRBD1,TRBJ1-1,CASSTGQDTEAFF
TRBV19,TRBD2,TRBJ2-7,CASSGLAGDQYEQYF
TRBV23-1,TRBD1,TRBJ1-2,CASSHPGEDRVNYGYTF
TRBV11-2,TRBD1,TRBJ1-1,CASSTGTGVTEAFF
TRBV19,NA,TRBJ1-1,CASSIGRGRVNTEAFF
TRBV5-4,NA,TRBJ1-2,CASSSWTANYGYTF
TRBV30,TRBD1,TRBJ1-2,CAWDHRTGFSGYTF
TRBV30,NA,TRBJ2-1,CAWSVKGVYNEQFF
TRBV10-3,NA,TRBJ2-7,CAISEGAAYEQYF
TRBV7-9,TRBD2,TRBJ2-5,CASSLGSSGGPQETQYF
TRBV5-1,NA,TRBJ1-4,CASSLYPATNEKLFF
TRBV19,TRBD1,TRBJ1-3,CASSRLGQGDTIYF
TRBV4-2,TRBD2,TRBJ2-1,CASSQAGLAGNEQFF
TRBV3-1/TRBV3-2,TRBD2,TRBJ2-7,CASSQEMDGTSVYEQYF
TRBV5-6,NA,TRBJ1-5,CASSLAAGSGNQPQHF
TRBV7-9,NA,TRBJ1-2,CASSLAAGSGYTF
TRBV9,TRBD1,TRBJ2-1,CASSRTGTSYNEQFF